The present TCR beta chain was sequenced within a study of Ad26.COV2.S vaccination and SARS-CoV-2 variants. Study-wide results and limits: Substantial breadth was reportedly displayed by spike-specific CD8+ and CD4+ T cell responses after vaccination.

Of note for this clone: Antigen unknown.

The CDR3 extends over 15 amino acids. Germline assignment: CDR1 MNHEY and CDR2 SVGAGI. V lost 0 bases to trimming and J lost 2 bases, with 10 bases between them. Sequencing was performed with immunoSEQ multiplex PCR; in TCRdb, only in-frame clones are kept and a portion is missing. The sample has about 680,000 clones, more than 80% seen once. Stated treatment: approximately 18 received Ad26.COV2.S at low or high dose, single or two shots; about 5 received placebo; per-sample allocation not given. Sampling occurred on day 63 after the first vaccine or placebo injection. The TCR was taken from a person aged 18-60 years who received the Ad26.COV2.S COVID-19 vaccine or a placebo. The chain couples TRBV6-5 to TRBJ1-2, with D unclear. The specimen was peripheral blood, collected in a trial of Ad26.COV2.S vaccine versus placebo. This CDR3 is CASSYSAGANYGYTF. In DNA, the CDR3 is TGTGCCAGCAGTTACTCGGCAGGTGCGAACTATGGCTACACCTTC.